This entry lists 17 T cell receptor beta chains sequenced from one sample in a study of blood T cell repertoires in COVID-19. Method: immunoSEQ multiplex PCR; TCRdb's copy keeps in-frame clones and lacks some. Of hundreds of thousands of clones listed, about nine tenths are singletons. The sequencing input was PBMCs or T cells enriched from blood (not recorded which). The origin of the receptors is a man aged 60 to 69 who had recovered from COVID-19.

V usage is TRBV3-1 (or the pseudogene TRBV3-2) and J usage is TRBJ1-1, with D possibly matching TRBD1 (5 bases). Germline CDR1 is LGHDT and CDR2 is YNNKEL (reference sequence). The V end lost 5 bases, the J end lost 0 bases, and 10 bases lay between the germline ends. The length of the CDR3 is 14 residues. CDR3 DNA: TGTGCCAGCAGCTCAGACAGACTGAACACTGAAGCTTTCTTT. Translation gives CASSSDRLNTEAFF.

The genes are TRBV3-1 (or the pseudogene TRBV3-2) and TRBJ2-1; 8 bases fit TRBD2. Germline-derived CDR1 and CDR2 are LGHDT and YNNKEL (reference sequence). The CDR3 totals 16 residues. V was clipped by 0 bases and J by 6 bases; unmatched bases: 7. The CDR3 here is CASSQDPGGPSNEQFF. CDR3 DNA sequence: TGTGCCAGCAGCCAAGATCCGGGAGGGCCTTCCAATGAGCAGTTCTTC.

The chain couples TRBV6-5 to TRBJ2-2; 11 nucleotides match TRBD2. Unmatched junction bases numbered 4, after V lost 5 bases and J lost 5 bases. The germline CDR1 and CDR2 sequences are MNHEY and SVGAGI. The CDR3 consists of 15 residues. The CDR3 spells CASSIAGGPTGELFF. Written as DNA, the CDR3 is TGTGCCAGCAGTATAGCGGGAGGGCCAACCGGGGAGCTGTTTTTT.

This rearrangement joins TRBV7-3 to TRBJ2-5, with 7 bases lining up with TRBD1. V trimming: 4 bases; J trimming: 2 bases; junction bases outside the gene matches: 4. CDR3 length equals 14 residues. CDR1 and CDR2 (germline): SGHTA, FQGTGA. The CDR3 nucleotides are TGTGCCAGCAGCTCGACAGGGTGGCAAGAGACCCAGTACTTC. Translation gives CASSSTGWQETQYF. Complete variable domain (other parts from reference TRBV7-3 and TRBJ2-5): GAGVSQTPSNKVTEKGKYVELRCDPISGHTALYWYRQSLGQGPEFLIYFQGTGAADDSGLPNDRFFAVRPEGSVSTLKIQRTERGDSAVYLCASSSTGWQETQYFGPGTRLLVL.

On this clone: Different DNA sequences within this sample yield the same CDR3. As DNA, the CDR3 is TGTGCCAGCAGTTTAATAGCGGGAGGTTCCTACGAGCAGTACTTC. This encodes CASSLIAGGSYEQYF. The chain couples TRBV28 to TRBJ2-7, with TRBD2 matching over 10 bases. The germline gives CDR1 MDHEN, CDR2 SYDVKM. The length of the CDR3 is 15 residues. The V and J ends lost 2 bases and 1 base, in that order; junction bases with no gene match: 2.

This chain connects TRBV28 to TRBJ2-2, with D unresolved. This CDR3 region has 12 residues. Germline CDR1 and CDR2: MDHEN and SYDVKM. V shed 1 base and J shed 7 bases, with 4 bases lying between them. DNA for the CDR3: TGTGCCAGCAGTTTATCTTACGGGGAGCTGTTTTTT. It yields the protein CASSLSYGELFF.

This sequence joins TRBV19 and TRBJ2-7; D is unclear. CDR1 is LNHDA, CDR2 SQIVND, per germline (reference sequence). CDR3 length: 16 amino acids. Trimming removed 4 bases at V and 1 base at J, with 17 bases between. The CDR3 DNA follows: TGTGCCAGTAGTACTTCCCGCGGAAGAACTTCCTACGAGCAGTACTTC. The encoded protein is CASSTSRGRTSYEQYF.

The J gene is TRBJ1-5, the V gene TRBV28, with D uncertain. The V end lost 5 bases, the J end lost 6 bases, and 14 bases lay between the germline ends. This CDR3 is built from 14 residues. Germline V gene lookup returns CDR1 MDHEN and CDR2 SYDVKM. The CDR3 bases are TGTGCCAGCAGTGACCCAGGTTCCACTCAGCCCCAGCATTTT. Amino acid sequence: CASSDPGSTQPQHF.

V usage is TRBV3-1 (or the pseudogene TRBV3-2) and J usage is TRBJ2-1; TRBD2 is a possible D gene (6 bases). The CDR3 consists of 17 residues. Germline V gene data show CDR1 as LGHDT and CDR2 as YNNKEL (reference sequence). Trimming took 1 base from V and 8 from J, leaving 21 bases between them. The CDR3 coding sequence is TGTGCCAGCAGCCAAGTCGGGGGAGCTCGGGGTCGCGATGAGCAGTTCTTC. This translates into CASSQVGGARGRDEQFF.

The chain carries TRBV5-4 and TRBJ1-2; 8 positions match TRBD1. Germline assignment: CDR1 SGHNT and CDR2 YYREEE (reference sequence). Trimming took 0 bases from V and 4 from J; bases not matched to a gene: 2. CDR3 length: 14 residues. The CDR3 DNA follows: TGTGCCAGCAGCTTGGGACAGGGGACCTATGGCTACACCTTC. Translation gives CASSLGQGTYGYTF.

In its sample, this clone was seen once. The CDR3 DNA reads TGTGCCAGCTCACCACCGACGGGCACTGAAGCTTTCTTT. It translates to CASSPPTGTEAFF. The chain has TRBV18 and TRBJ1-1; D gene uncertain. CDR1 KGHSH and CDR2 LQKENI come from the germline V gene. The CDR3 runs 13 residues. Trimming shortened V by 0 bases and J by 4 bases, and 6 bases separated the two germline ends.

This clone has a handful of counts. V is TRBV9 and J is TRBJ1-3, with D uncertain. Trimming removed 4 bases from V and 1 base from J, with 9 bases in between. CDR1 and CDR2 (germline): SGDLS, YYNGEE. The CDR3 has 14 residues. In DNA form, the CDR3 reads TGTGCCAGCAGCAGCACGGTTTCTGGAAACACCATATATTTT. It translates to CASSSTVSGNTIYF.

The chain uses TRBV6-5 and TRBJ2-1, with 11 bases identical to TRBD2. From germline, CDR1 is MNHEY and CDR2 SVGAGI. The CDR3 length is 15 residues. V lost 6 bases and J lost 5; bases outside the gene matches: 6. The CDR3 loop reads CASRAGLADNNEQFF. CDR3 sequence (DNA): TGTGCCAGCAGGGCGGGACTAGCGGATAACAATGAGCAGTTCTTC.

The rearrangement uses TRBV28 and TRBJ1-6; unclear D gene. Trimming stripped 1 base from V and 12 bases from J, with 7 bases between. Germline CDR1 MDHEN, CDR2 SYDVKM. The CDR3 is 12 amino acids. This CDR3 reads CASSLFPRPLHF. The CDR3 DNA reads TGTGCCAGCAGTTTATTCCCGCGACCCCTCCACTTT.

The V call is TRBV14, the J call TRBJ1-2; perhaps TRBD1 as D (5 bases). In germline, CDR1 is SGHDN, CDR2 FVKESK. Trimming shortened V by 0 bases and J by 0 bases, and 14 bases separated the two germline ends. The CDR3 spans 17 residues. This chain's CDR3 is CASSQEGAGPANYGYTF. DNA for the CDR3: TGTGCCAGCAGCCAAGAAGGGGCAGGCCCTGCTAACTATGGCTACACCTTC. Complete variable domain (other parts from reference TRBV14 and TRBJ1-2): EAGVTQFPSHSVIEKGQTVTLRCDPISGHDNLYWYRRVMGKEIKFLLHFVKESKQDESGMPNNRFLAERTGGTYSTLKVQPAELEDSGVYFCASSQEGAGPANYGYTFGSGTRLTVV.

The chain employs TRBV28 and TRBJ1-4; TRBD1 is a possible D gene (6 bases). Looked up from germline, CDR1 is MDHEN and CDR2 is SYDVKM. This CDR3 is built from 14 residues. Trimming removed 7 bases from V and 0 bases from J, with 9 bases in between. The CDR3 nucleotides read TGTGCCAGCACCGAGGGGGCAACTAATGAAAAACTGTTTTTT. This encodes CASTEGATNEKLFF.

This clone was detected only once. V is TRBV6-4 and J is TRBJ2-1, with D possibly TRBD2 on 6 matching bases. V was shortened by 5 bases and J by 4 bases, with 12 bases between the two germline ends. Germline V gives CDR1 MRHNA, CDR2 SNTAGT. This CDR3 spans 14 amino acids. CDR3 sequence: CASSSSASYNEQFF. The CDR3, as DNA: TGTGCCAGCAGTTCTAGCGCCTCTTACAATGAGCAGTTCTTC.